The clone carrying this T cell receptor beta chain was detected once. This entry comes from a study of T cell changes during pregnancy in multiple sclerosis. This CDR3 region has 18 residues. V lost 2 bases, J lost 3 bases, and 11 bases stayed unmatched. Per germline, CDR1 LNHDA and CDR2 SQIVND (reference sequence). The repertoire was sequenced with immunoSEQ multiplex PCR; TCRdb's copy has only in-frame clones and lacks some. The sample gives 50,000 to 70,000 clones, 80% to 95% of which show up once; 1.4% is in the top ten. The sequences come from peripheral blood, collected in the second trimester of pregnancy. This clonotype originated in a female donor with multiple sclerosis, enrolled in a pregnancy study. The chain has TRBV19 and TRBJ2-1; 9 bases align to TRBD1. CDR3 protein: CASSILLVGQGIYNEQFF. CDR3 in DNA: TGTGCCAGTAGTATATTATTAGTGGGACAGGGCATCTACAATGAGCAGTTCTTC. Looking up the rest from reference TRBV19 and TRBJ2-1 gives the full variable domain: DGGITQSPKYLFRKEGQNVTLSCEQNLNHDAMYWYRQDPGQGLRLIYYSQIVNDFQKGDIAEGYSVSREKKESFPLTVTSAQKNPTAFYLCASSILLVGQGIYNEQFFGPGTRLTVL.